A selection of T cell receptor beta chains follows, all from one sample in a study of OX40 agonist ivuxolimab in advanced cancers. Clones were read by immunoSEQ multiplex PCR, and TCRdb kept only the in-frame ones, dropping some. The sample yields roughly 60,000 clones, roughly 86% seen once. Sequencing was performed on CD4+ or CD8+ T cells sorted from blood, taken in a trial of the OX40 agonist ivuxolimab. Receptor source: an adult with an advanced solid tumor such as melanoma, head and neck, liver or kidney cancer. Both conserved end residues are trimmed from each CDR3. The order of the fields is J gene, V gene, CDR3 protein.

TRBJ2-2 TRBV5-1 ASSLAASKGDGELF
TRBJ1-1 TRBV6-5 ASSVYTEAF
TRBJ2-4 TRBV2 ASSENSAGKNIQY
TRBJ2-2 TRBV19 ASSMDRTGNTGELF
TRBJ2-7 TRBV11-3 ASSLAVNYEQY
TRBJ1-2 TRBV6-1 ASSEATASNYGYT
TRBJ2-1 TRBV10-3 AISESGPGHNYNEQF
TRBJ2-7 TRBV5-6 ASSLGGQGPYEQY
TRBJ2-1 TRBV18 ASSSTYGDEQF
TRBJ1-5 TRBV11-2 ASSLDRGVGACCNQPQH
TRBJ2-1 TRBV6-1 ASRTSSNEQF
TRBJ1-5 TRBV19 ASSIETGLGNQPQH
TRBJ1-2 TRBV28 ASSPPARGLGYT
TRBJ2-6 TRBV9 ASGQGYSGANVLT
TRBJ2-7 TRBV10-3 AISPGQGNHEQY
TRBJ1-1 TRBV4-1 ASSLFMGLGTEAF
TRBJ2-7 TRBV18 ASSPPRGGGYEQY
TRBJ2-3 TRBV2 ASKPLLGWRSPDTQY
TRBJ2-7 TRBV6-5 ASSHGRIYEQY
TRBJ1-2 TRBV4-2 ASSTGSNYGYT
TRBJ2-4 TRBV7-2 ASSLSSGWNIQY
TRBJ2-5 TRBV29-1 SAFRAGFDTQY
TRBJ2-2 TRBV5-1 ASSSGTGNTGELF
TRBJ2-7 TRBV14 ASSPLNGRHEQY
TRBJ1-1 TRBV29-1 SVVLTGQGFTEAF
TRBJ2-1 TRBV11-1 ASSSFSGTDNEQF
TRBJ1-6 TRBV5-1 ASSFTGGNSPLH
TRBJ1-5 TRBV6-1 ASTDRGGGAQPQH
TRBJ1-6 TRBV28 ASSAGTGNSPLH
TRBJ2-4 TRBV12-5 ASGQNTGTENIQY